Below are 8 T cell receptor beta chains sequenced from a single sample in a study of T cell responses to AZD1222 COVID-19 vaccine. Measured with immunoSEQ multiplex PCR; TCRdb has only the in-frame clones, and not every one. The sample lists 150,000 to 200,000 clones; 85% to 95% were seen once. The starting material was peripheral blood, obtained on day 0 of AZD1222 vaccination. The receptors derive from an adult in good health.

The chain has TRBV5-1 and TRBJ1-1; 7 nucleotides match TRBD1. The CDR3 runs to 13 residues. Losses at the gene ends were 6 bases for V and 3 bases for J; bases not matched to a gene: 5. Germline CDR1 is SGHRS and CDR2 is YFSETQ. The CDR3 DNA follows: TGCGCCAGCACCCAGGGGGAGTACACTGAAGCTTTCTTT. This sequence encodes CASTQGEYTEAFF.

The rearrangement uses TRBV4-2 and TRBJ2-5; D ambiguous. Germline V gives CDR1 LGHNA, CDR2 YNFKEQ. The germline V and J ends were trimmed by 1 base and 7 bases, with 13 bases remaining between them. CDR3 size: 14 residues. The CDR3 here is CASSQVVGTRTQYF. CDR3 nucleotides: TGTGCCAGCAGCCAAGTAGTGGGTACCAGGACCCAGTACTTC.

The CDR3 region is CASSGWTSGGEQFF. As DNA, the CDR3 is TGTGCCAGCAGCGGCTGGACTAGCGGTGGTGAGCAGTTCTTC. The chain recombines TRBV7-2 with TRBJ2-1; 10 nucleotides align to TRBD2. Germline values: CDR1 SGHTA, CDR2 FQGNSA. This CDR3 region has 14 residues. The junction had 7 bases not matched to a gene; V was cut back by 5 bases and J by 9 bases.

The rearrangement joins TRBV6-4 to TRBJ2-3; tentative D call: TRBD2 (7 bases). Germline lookup yields CDR1 MRHNA and CDR2 SNTAGT. The CDR3 contains 14 residues. V lost 3 bases and J 6 bases, leaving 13 bases between the germline ends. The CDR3, as DNA: TGTGCCAGCAGTGAAAGGGGGGGTAGCGATACGCAGTATTTT. This translates into CASSERGGSDTQYF.

V gene TRBV5-4 combines with J gene TRBJ1-1, with D unclear. The germline V and J ends were trimmed by 4 bases and 4 bases, with 20 bases remaining between them. Germline CDR1 and CDR2: SGHNT and YYREEE (reference sequence). The CDR3 spans 16 residues. The DNA for the CDR3 is TGTGCCAGCAGCCCGGCCCGAATGATGGGTCGCACTGAAGCTTTCTTT. It encodes CASSPARMMGRTEAFF.

This chain connects TRBV19 to TRBJ2-7; D remains unclear. The CDR3 runs 15 residues. Trimming left V 7 bases short and J 2 bases short, with 18 bases between. The germline gives CDR1 LNHDA, CDR2 SQIVND (reference sequence). This CDR3 is CASTPKLGLPYEQYF. The CDR3 bases are TGTGCCAGTACGCCGAAGCTAGGTTTACCCTACGAGCAGTACTTC.

The chain joins TRBV11-2 to TRBJ1-5; D is perhaps TRBD1 (6 bases). Looked up from germline, CDR1 is SGHAT and CDR2 is FQNNGV. The V end lost 2 bases, the J end lost 2 bases, and 13 bases lay between the germline ends. The CDR3 has 16 amino acids. CDR3: CASSLTGGSGNQPQHF. The CDR3 nucleotides are TGTGCCAGCAGCTTAACCGGGGGCTCGGGCAATCAGCCCCAGCATTTT.

This clone has only a few counts. This chain joins TRBV7-9 and TRBJ1-2; no clear D gene. The germline V and J ends were trimmed by 0 bases and 5 bases, with 7 bases remaining between them. The CDR3 extends over 13 amino acids. Per the germline V gene, CDR1 is SEHNR and CDR2 is FQNEAQ (reference sequence). This CDR3 is CASSLASGYGYTF. In DNA, the CDR3 is TGTGCCAGCAGCTTAGCGTCGGGGTATGGCTACACCTTC. Drawing the rest from reference TRBV7-9 and TRBJ1-2, the complete variable domain is DTGVSQNPRHKITKRGQNVTFRCDPISEHNRLYWYRQTLGQGPEFLTYFQNEAQLEKSRLLSDRFSAERPKGSFSTLEIQRTEQGDSAMYLCASSLASGYGYTFGSGTRLTVV.